This T cell receptor (beta chain) came from a study of blood T cells in healthy people across ages. Germline V gives CDR1 SGHTA, CDR2 FQGNSA. V dropped 4 bases and J dropped 6 bases, with 14 bases sitting between them. The CDR3 contains 14 residues. Extraction of total RNA produced a minimum of 5.5 micrograms from each sample. Through a sample-barcoded 5' primer and a J-beta primer mix, a second PCR was run for roughly 7 to 11 cycles. Through a template-switch adaptor with 12 random nucleotides, each cDNA molecule received a tag. MiXCR, run by TCRdb on the 5' RACE reads, gives a single entry per CDR3 protein. The sample lists around 970,000 distinct CDR3 sequences; roughly 50% were seen once.

The sequence derives from a woman aged 55-69 years in good health. The material sequenced was blood. The chain couples TRBV7-2 to TRBJ2-3; possibly TRBD2 for D (6 bases). The DNA for the CDR3 is TGTGCCAGCAGCTCAGGGCTAGCGCAGGATACGCAGTATTTT. Translated: CASSSGLAQDTQYF.